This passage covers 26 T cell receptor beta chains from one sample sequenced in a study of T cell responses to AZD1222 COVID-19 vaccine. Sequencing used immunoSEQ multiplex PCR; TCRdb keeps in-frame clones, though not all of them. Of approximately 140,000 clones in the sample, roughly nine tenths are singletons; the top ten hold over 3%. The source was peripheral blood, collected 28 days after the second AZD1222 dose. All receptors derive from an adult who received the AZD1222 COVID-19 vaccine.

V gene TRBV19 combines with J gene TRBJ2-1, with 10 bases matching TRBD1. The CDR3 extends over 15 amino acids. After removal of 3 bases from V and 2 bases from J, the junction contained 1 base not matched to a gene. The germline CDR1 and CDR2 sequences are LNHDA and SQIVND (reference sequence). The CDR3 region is CASSIDRGPYNEQFF. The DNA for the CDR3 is TGTGCCAGTAGTATTGACAGGGGGCCCTACAATGAGCAGTTCTTC.

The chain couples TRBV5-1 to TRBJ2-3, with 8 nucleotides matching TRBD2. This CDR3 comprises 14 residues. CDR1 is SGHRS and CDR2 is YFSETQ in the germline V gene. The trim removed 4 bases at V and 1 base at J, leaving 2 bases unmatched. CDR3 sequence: CASSAGLGTDTQYF. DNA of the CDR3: TGCGCCAGCAGCGCGGGACTAGGCACAGATACGCAGTATTTT.

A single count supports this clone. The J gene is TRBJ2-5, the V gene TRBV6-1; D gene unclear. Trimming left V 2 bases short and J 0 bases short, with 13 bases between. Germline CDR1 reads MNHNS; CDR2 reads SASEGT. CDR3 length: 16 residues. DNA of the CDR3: TGTGCCAGCAGTGAATCCCGAGCCCAGCACCAAGAGACCCAGTACTTC. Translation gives CASSESRAQHQETQYF.

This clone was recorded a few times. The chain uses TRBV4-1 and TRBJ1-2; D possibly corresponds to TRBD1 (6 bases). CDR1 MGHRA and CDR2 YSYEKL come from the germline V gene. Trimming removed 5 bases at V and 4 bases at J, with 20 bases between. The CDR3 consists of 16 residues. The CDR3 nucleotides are TGCGCCAGCAGCTCTAGAACCGGGACAATGCTCTATGGCTACACCTTC. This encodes CASSSRTGTMLYGYTF.

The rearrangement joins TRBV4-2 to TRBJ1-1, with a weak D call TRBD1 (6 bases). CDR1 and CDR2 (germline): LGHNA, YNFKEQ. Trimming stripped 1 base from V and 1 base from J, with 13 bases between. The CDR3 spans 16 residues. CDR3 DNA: TGTGCCAGCAGCCAAGTAGGTCGGGGGGCGAACACTGAAGCTTTCTTT. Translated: CASSQVGRGANTEAFF.

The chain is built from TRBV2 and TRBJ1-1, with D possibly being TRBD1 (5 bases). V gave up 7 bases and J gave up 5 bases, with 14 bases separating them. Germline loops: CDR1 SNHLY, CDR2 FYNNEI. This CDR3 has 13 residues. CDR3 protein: CASTLGVRTEAFF. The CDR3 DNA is TGTGCCAGCACCTTAGGGGTTAGGACTGAAGCTTTCTTT.

The CDR3 reads CASSSTSVGNQPQHF. The DNA of the CDR3 is TGTGCCAGCAGTTCCACATCCGTAGGCAATCAGCCCCAGCATTTT. V and J are TRBV27 and TRBJ1-5; D unresolved. Germline CDR1 reads MNHEY; CDR2 reads SMNVEV (reference sequence). The V and J ends lost 4 bases and 2 bases respectively, with 12 bases between them. The CDR3 has 15 amino acids.

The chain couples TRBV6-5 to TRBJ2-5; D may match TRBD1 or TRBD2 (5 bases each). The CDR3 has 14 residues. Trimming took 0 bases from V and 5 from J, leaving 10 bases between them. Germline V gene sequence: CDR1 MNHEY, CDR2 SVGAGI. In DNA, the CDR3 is TGTGCCAGCAGTTACTCGGGGGTAGAGGAGACCCAGTACTTC. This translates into CASSYSGVEETQYF.

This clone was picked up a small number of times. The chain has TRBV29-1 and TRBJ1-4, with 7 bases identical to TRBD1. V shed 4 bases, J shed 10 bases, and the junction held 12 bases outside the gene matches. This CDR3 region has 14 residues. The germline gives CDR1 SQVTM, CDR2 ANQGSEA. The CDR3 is CSVAKDRMSGKLFF. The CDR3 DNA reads TGCAGCGTTGCTAAGGACAGGATGAGCGGAAAACTGTTTTTT.

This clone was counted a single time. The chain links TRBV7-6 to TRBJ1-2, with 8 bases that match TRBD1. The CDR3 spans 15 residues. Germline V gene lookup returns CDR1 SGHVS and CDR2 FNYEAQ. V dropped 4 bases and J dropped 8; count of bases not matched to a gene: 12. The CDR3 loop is CASSSSGQGVGGYTF. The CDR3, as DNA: TGTGCCAGCAGCTCCTCCGGACAGGGAGTTGGCGGCTACACCTTC.

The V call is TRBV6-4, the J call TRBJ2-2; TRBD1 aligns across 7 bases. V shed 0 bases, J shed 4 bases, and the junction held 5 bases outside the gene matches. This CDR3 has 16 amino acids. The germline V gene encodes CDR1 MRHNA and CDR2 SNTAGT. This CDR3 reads CASSDSGGRSTGELFF. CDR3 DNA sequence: TGTGCCAGCAGTGACTCAGGGGGCCGATCCACCGGGGAGCTGTTTTTT.

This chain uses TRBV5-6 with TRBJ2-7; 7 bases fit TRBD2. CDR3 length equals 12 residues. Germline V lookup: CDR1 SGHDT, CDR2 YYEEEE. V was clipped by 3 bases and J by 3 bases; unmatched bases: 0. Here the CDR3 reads CASSSGGYEQYF. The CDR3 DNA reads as TGTGCCAGCAGCTCGGGGGGCTACGAGCAGTACTTC.

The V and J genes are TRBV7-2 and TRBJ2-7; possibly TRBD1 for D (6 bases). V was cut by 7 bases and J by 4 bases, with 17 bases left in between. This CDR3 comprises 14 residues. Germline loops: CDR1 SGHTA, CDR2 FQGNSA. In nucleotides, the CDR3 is TGTGCCAGCACCCCCGCATGGGGGCCATACGAGCAGTACTTC. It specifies CASTPAWGPYEQYF.

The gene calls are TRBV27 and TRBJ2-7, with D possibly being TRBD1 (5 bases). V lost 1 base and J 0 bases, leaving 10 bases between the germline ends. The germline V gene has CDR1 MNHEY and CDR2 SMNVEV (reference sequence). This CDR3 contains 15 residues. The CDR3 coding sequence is TGTGCCAGCAGTTTATACCTGGGGCGCTCCTACGAGCAGTACTTC. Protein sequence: CASSLYLGRSYEQYF.

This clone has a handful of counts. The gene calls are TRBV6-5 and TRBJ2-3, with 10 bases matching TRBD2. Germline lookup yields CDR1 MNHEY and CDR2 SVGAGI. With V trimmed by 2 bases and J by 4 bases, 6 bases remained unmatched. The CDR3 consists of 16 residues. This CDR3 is CASSYIGLAAADTQYF. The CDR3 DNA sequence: TGTGCCAGCAGTTACATAGGACTAGCGGCTGCAGATACGCAGTATTTT.

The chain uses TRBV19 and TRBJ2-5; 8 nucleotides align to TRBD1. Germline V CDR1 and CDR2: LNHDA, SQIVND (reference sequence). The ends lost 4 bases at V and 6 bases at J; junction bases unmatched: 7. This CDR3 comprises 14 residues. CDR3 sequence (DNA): TGTGCCAGTAGTACCTCAGGGGGCGCGAAGACCCAGTACTTC. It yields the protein CASSTSGGAKTQYF.

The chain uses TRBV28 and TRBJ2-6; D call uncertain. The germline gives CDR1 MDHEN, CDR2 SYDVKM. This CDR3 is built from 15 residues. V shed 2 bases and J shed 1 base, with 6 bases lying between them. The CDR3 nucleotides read TGTGCCAGCAGTTTAACAAAGTCTGGGGCCAACGTCCTGACTTTC. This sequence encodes CASSLTKSGANVLTF.

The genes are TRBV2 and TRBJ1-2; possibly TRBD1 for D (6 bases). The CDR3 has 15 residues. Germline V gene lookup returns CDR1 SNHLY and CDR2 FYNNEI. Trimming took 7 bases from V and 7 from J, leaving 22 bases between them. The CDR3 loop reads CASTYVPEGGSGYTF. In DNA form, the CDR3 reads TGTGCCAGCACCTACGTGCCGGAAGGGGGTAGTGGCTACACCTTC.

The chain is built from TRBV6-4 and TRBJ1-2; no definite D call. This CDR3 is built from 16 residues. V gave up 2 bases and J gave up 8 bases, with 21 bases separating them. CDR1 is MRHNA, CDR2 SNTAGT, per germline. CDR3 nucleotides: TGTGCCAGCAGTGACATGGCGGGATTTTCGTGGGAAGGCTACACCTTC. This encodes CASSDMAGFSWEGYTF.

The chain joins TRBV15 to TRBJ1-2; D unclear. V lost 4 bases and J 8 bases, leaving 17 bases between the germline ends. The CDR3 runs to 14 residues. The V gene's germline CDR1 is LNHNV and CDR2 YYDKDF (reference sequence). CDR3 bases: TGTGCCACCAGCAATACGTACCAGGAGGCGGGCTACACCTTC. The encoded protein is CATSNTYQEAGYTF.

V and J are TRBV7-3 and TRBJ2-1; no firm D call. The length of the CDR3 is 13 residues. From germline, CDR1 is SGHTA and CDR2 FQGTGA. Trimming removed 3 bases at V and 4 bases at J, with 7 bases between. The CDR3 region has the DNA TGTGCCAGCAGCTTGGGCAGATACAATGAGCAGTTCTTC. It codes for CASSLGRYNEQFF.

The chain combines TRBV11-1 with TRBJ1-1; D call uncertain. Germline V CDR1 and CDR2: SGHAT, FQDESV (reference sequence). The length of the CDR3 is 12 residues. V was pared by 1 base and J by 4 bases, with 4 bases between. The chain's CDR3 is CASSLVGTEAFF. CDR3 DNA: TGTGCCAGCAGCTTAGTGGGCACTGAAGCTTTCTTT.

CDR3 protein: CAWDINSSGGGTDTQYF. The DNA of the CDR3 is TGTGCCTGGGACATCAATTCTAGCGGGGGGGGCACAGATACGCAGTATTTT. The genes are TRBV30 and TRBJ2-3, with 12 bases matching TRBD2. CDR3 size: 17 residues. V shed 5 bases, J shed 1 base, and the junction held 10 bases outside the gene matches. Per the germline V gene, CDR1 is GTSNPN and CDR2 is SVGIG (reference sequence).

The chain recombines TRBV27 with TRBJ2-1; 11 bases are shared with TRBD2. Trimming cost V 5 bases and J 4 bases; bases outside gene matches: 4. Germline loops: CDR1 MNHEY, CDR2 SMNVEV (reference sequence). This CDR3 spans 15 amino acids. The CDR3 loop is CASSQLAGVYNEQFF. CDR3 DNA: TGTGCCAGCAGTCAACTAGCGGGGGTATACAATGAGCAGTTCTTC.

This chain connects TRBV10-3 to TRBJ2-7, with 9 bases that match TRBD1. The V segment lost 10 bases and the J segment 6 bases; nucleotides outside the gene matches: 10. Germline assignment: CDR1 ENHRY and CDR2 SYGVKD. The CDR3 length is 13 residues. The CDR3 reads CASNRDRASEQYF. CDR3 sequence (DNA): TGTGCCAGCAACCGGGACAGGGCTTCCGAGCAGTACTTC.

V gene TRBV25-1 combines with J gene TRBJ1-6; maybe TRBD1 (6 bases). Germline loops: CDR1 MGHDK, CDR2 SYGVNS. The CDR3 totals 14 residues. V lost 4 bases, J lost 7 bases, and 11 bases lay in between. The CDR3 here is CASSVNDRNSPLHF. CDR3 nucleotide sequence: TGTGCCAGCAGTGTCAATGACAGGAATTCACCCCTCCACTTT.